This T cell receptor beta chain was retrieved from a study of blood T cell repertoires in COVID-19 (dated by TCRdb to 2020 to 2022). About the investigation overall: The collaborator samples originated in the United States, Italy and Spain and spanned the acute and convalescent phases of COVID-19. The prospective study material was composed of cDNA or gDNA derived from T cells, B-cell-depleted T cells, or PBMCs. Subjects who had been exposed to COVID-19, were actively infected with it, or had recovered from it provided the deeply sampled blood TCRbeta repertoires that made up the dataset. The repertoires were released in a freely available public database meant as a resource for research on the immune response to SARS-CoV-2. The samples were drawn from the first 160 participants of the ongoing ImmuneRACE study and from 950 to 1,500 subjects provided by 6 global collaborators. The sample metadata nearly always contained a de-identified subject ID, COVID-19 status, age in years and sex. Where HLA class I and class II types were available, the types were taken from metadata supplied by the sample provider, not from assay-based typing. General findings and caveats noted by the study authors: Clinical and demographic metadata were provided uncurated, with the amount varying by source and participant.

Whole blood was collected in K2EDTA tubes by collaborating institutions according to the institutions' own protocols. For TCRbeta analysis, collaborators shipped samples in one of three forms: frozen whole blood, isolated PBMCs, or DNA extracted from either of those sample types. A word on this clone: The specificity of this receptor is unknown. Base qualities were left out, and no much larger clone turns up one base away.

TCRbeta CDR3 regions were amplified from genomic DNA by means of the immunoSEQ Assay, a bias-controlled multiplex PCR. The original pipeline was this. Nucleated cell counts per sample were estimated from amplification of reference gene primers within the assay. To quantify the absolute abundance of each unique TCRbeta CDR3 rearrangement, sequence reads were collapsed and filtered. For each sample, productive Simpson clonality was calculated as the square root of Simpson's diversity index over productive rearrangements. Entries here come from immuneACCESS through TCRdb and include only in-frame sequences with V and J called. Some clones fail to appear in such tables; in the studies checked, an unresolved V gene covers under half of the shortfall, and the cause of the remainder is unknown. V and J calls and clone size are those listed in that table; D and trimming were worked out from the DNA. This sample lists about 210,000 clones; roughly four fifths were detected once. The ten largest account for 2% to 3% of the sample.

The CDR3 sequence holds 14 residues, the cysteine and phenylalanine included. Only the CDR3 region is kept as DNA, spanning 42 bases read in frame from base 1. CDR1 and CDR2, looked up from the germline V gene, are MNHEY and SVGAGI. V has 6 bases trimmed and J has 9 bases trimmed; junction bases matching no gene number 6. The origin of this receptor is a middle-aged woman with active or convalescent COVID-19. Sequencing was carried out using peripheral blood. The chain is encoded by TRBV6-5 joined to TRBJ1-6, with 9 bases in between that match TRBD1. This receptor has the CDR3 CASRPGQGGSPLHF. The DNA reads TGTGCCAGCAGACCGGGACAGGGTGGTTCACCCCTCCACTTT.